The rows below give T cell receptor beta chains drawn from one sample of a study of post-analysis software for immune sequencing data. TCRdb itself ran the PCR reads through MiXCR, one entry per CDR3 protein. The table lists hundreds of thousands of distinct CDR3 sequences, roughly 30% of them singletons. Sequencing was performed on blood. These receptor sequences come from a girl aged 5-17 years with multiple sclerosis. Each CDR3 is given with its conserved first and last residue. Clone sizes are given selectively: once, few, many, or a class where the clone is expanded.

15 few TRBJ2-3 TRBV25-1 CASSDPRRGTDTQYF
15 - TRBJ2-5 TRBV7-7 CASSLAGQGMETQYF
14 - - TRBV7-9 CASSSWDGIYEQYF
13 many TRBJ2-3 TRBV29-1 CSAGPTLSEAQYF
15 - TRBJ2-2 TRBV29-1 CSAGPGTVNTGELFF
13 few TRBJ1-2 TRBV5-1 CASSTSFNYGYTF
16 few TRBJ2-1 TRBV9 CASSVSGGTGDNEQFF
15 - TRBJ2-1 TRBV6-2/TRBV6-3 CASLRLAGDYNEQFF
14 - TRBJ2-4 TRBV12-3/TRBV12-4 CASSPKSSGLVQYF
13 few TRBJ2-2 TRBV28 CASTVPNTGELFF
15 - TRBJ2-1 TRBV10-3 CAISHGPAPDGEQFF
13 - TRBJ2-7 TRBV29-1 CSVELVSSYEQYF
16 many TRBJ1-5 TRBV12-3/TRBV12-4 CASSLQEAGPGQPQHF
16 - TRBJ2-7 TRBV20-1 CSASDLLAGGSYEQYF
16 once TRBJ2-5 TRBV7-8 CASSPRTTPGGDEQYF
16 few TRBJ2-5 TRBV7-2 CASSLGRAGDQETQYF
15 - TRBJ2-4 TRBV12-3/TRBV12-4 CASSSGAAAKNIQYF
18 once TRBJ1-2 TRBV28 CASSLGGQGAFLLYGYTF
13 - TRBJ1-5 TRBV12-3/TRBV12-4 CASSTDRNQPQHF
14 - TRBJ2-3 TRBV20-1 CSATDRGQGDTQYF
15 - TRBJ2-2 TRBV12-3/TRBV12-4 CASSFRTSYTGERFF
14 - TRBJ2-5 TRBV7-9 CASSLGRIQETQYF
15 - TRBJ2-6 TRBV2 CASRNRGSGANVLTF
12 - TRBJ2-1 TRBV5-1 CASSLGPAEQFF
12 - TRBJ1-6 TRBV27 CASSPGAIPLHF
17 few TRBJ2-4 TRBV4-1 CASSHPREGAAKNIQYF
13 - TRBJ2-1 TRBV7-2 CASSLTVGNEQFF
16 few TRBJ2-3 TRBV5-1 CASSNSGGASTDTQYF
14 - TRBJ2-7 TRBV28 CASSLTRTGSKQYF
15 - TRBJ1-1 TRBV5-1 CASSLDPATNTEAFF
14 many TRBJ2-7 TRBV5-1 CASSLEGSSYEQYF
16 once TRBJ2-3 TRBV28 CASSLWTAGGTDTQYF
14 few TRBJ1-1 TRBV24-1 CATRRGGAGTEAFF
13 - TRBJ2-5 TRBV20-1 CSASWLTRETQYF
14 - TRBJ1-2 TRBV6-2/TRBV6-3 CASSNWDRIYGYTF
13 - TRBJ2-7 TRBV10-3 CASRGRISYEQYF
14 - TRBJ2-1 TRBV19 CASSALPGTYEQFF
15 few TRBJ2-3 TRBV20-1 CSASLAETSTDTQYF
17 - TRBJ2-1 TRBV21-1 CASLPLLWTGIYNEQFF
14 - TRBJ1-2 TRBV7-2 CASSLGRTLYGYTF
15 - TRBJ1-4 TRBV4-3 CASSLHTATNERLFF
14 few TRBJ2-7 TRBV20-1 CSARTSGSRGEQYF
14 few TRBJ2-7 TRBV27 CASSSAGETYEQYF
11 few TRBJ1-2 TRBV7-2 CASQQTGGYTF
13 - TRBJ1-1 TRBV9 CASSGREDTEAFF